Detailed here is one T cell receptor beta chain. These data are taken from a study of shared clonotypes between healthy human individuals. Assay used: immunoSEQ multiplex PCR; TCRdb lists only in-frame clones, some missing. The data hold around 1.9 million clones, with about 93% observed a single time. CDR3 length equals 15 residues. CDR1 MNHNY and CDR2 SVGAGI come from the germline V gene (reference sequence). V lost 2 bases and J lost 2, with 12 bases in between. In the naive CD8 group, cells lacked CD45RO and were positively selected for CCR7, so terminally differentiated effector memory CD45RA+ cells were left out.

The V gene is TRBV6-6, the J gene TRBJ1-1; weak D call: TRBD1 (5 bases). The receptor was derived from a man aged 18 to 30 in good health. Some clones in this sample may be carry-over from other donors' samples. Sequencing used naive CD8+ T cells from PBMCs. CDR3 nucleotides: TGTGCCAGCAGTTACGGGGGATTCGGTAACACTGAAGCTTTCTTT. Translation gives CASSYGGFGNTEAFF.